These T cell receptor beta chains were read from a single sample in a study of blood T cell repertoires in COVID-19. The repertoire was sequenced with immunoSEQ multiplex PCR; TCRdb's copy has only in-frame clones and lacks some. Of fewer than 450,000 clones in the sample, around 88% were seen once. Input material: peripheral blood. The receptors here all came from a woman aged 45-60 years with COVID-19, enrolled during active disease. Both conserved end residues are part of each CDR3. Each record gives: J gene, V gene, D gene, clone size, CDR3 DNA, CDR3 protein. The D gene is left open where the match is weak. The size field is filled for only some rows; it gives once, few, many or a size class.

j_call: TRBJ2-7
v_call: TRBV7-2
d_call: TRBD2
clone_size: -
cdr3_nt: TGTGCCAGCAGAGAACTTAGCGGGGGACCCTACGAGCAGTACTTC
cdr3_aa: CASRELSGGPYEQYF

j_call: TRBJ2-7
v_call: TRBV24-1
d_call: TRBD1
clone_size: -
cdr3_nt: TGTGCCACCAGTGGGACAGGGAGTGGGGCGGGCTACGAGCAGTACTTC
cdr3_aa: CATSGTGSGAGYEQYF

j_call: TRBJ2-3
v_call: TRBV6-4
d_call: TRBD1
clone_size: -
cdr3_nt: TGTGCCAGCAGTCCGGGACAGGAGACAGATACGCAGTATTTT
cdr3_aa: CASSPGQETDTQYF

j_call: TRBJ2-3
v_call: TRBV10-3
d_call: TRBD1
clone_size: -
cdr3_nt: TGTGCCATCGAGGGGGCTCCGGGGATTAGCACAGATACGCAGTATTTT
cdr3_aa: CAIEGAPGISTDTQYF

j_call: TRBJ2-1
v_call: TRBV5-1
d_call: TRBD2
clone_size: -
cdr3_nt: TGCGCCAGCAGCCTGACTAGCGGGGGGCCCCCGAATGAGCAGTTCTTC
cdr3_aa: CASSLTSGGPPNEQFF

j_call: TRBJ1-2
v_call: TRBV27
d_call: -
clone_size: once
cdr3_nt: TGTGCCAGCAGTTTATCGGGACACCCGGCTGAAGGCTACACCTTC
cdr3_aa: CASSLSGHPAEGYTF

j_call: TRBJ1-5
v_call: TRBV6-5
d_call: TRBD1
clone_size: -
cdr3_nt: TGTGCCACGACTTGGGACAGCTATAGCAATCAGCCCCAGCATTTT
cdr3_aa: CATTWDSYSNQPQHF

j_call: TRBJ1-1
v_call: TRBV6-5
d_call: -
clone_size: -
cdr3_nt: TGTGCCAGCAATAAGGAGGCGGCGAACACTGAAGCTTTCTTT
cdr3_aa: CASNKEAANTEAFF

j_call: TRBJ1-3
v_call: TRBV6-5
d_call: -
clone_size: -
cdr3_nt: TGTGCCAGCAGTTATTCCGGGGGTGGAAACACCATATATTTT
cdr3_aa: CASSYSGGGNTIYF

j_call: TRBJ1-5
v_call: TRBV2
d_call: TRBD1
clone_size: -
cdr3_nt: TGTGCCAGCAGTGGGACAGGGGGCCAGCAGCCCCAGCATTTT
cdr3_aa: CASSGTGGQQPQHF

j_call: TRBJ2-7
v_call: TRBV27
d_call: TRBD1
clone_size: -
cdr3_nt: TGTGCCAGCAGTTCAATTTTCGGGACAGGGGGCACCTACGAGCAGTACTTC
cdr3_aa: CASSSIFGTGGTYEQYF

j_call: TRBJ1-1
v_call: TRBV5-1
d_call: TRBD1
clone_size: -
cdr3_nt: TGCGCCAGCAGCTCAACCCGGGACAGGGTAGGCACTGAAGCTTTCTTT
cdr3_aa: CASSSTRDRVGTEAFF

j_call: TRBJ1-1
v_call: TRBV6-5
d_call: TRBD1
clone_size: -
cdr3_nt: TGTGCCAGCAGTTACCGGAGGACAGGGCAAGCTTTCTTT
cdr3_aa: CASSYRRTGQAFF

j_call: TRBJ1-1
v_call: TRBV21-1
d_call: -
clone_size: -
cdr3_nt: TGTGCCAGCAGCTCACGTAGGTGGCAGGGTGACACTGAAGCTTTCTTT
cdr3_aa: CASSSRRWQGDTEAFF

j_call: TRBJ1-3
v_call: TRBV28
d_call: -
clone_size: -
cdr3_nt: TGTGCCAGCAGTTTAAACCCTGTAGTTTCGGTCCCTGGAAACACCATATATTTT
cdr3_aa: CASSLNPVVSVPGNTIYF

j_call: TRBJ2-1
v_call: TRBV21-1
d_call: -
clone_size: -
cdr3_nt: TGTGCCAGCAGCGCAAAGGGGGCTAGGGATGAGCAGTTCTTC
cdr3_aa: CASSAKGARDEQFF

j_call: TRBJ1-3
v_call: TRBV27
d_call: -
clone_size: -
cdr3_nt: TGTGCCAGCAGTCGGGGGGGCCTGGGAGGAAACACCATATATTTT
cdr3_aa: CASSRGGLGGNTIYF

j_call: TRBJ2-3
v_call: TRBV5-8
d_call: TRBD2
clone_size: -
cdr3_nt: TGTGCCAGCAGCCTCCCAGCGGGGGTGGAAGATACGCAGTATTTT
cdr3_aa: CASSLPAGVEDTQYF

j_call: TRBJ2-7
v_call: TRBV27
d_call: -
clone_size: -
cdr3_nt: TGTGCCAGCGGGCACGAGCAGTACTTC
cdr3_aa: CASGHEQYF

j_call: TRBJ1-3
v_call: TRBV3-1/TRBV3-2
d_call: -
clone_size: -
cdr3_nt: TGTGCCAGCAGCCAAGAGAGGAGCTCTGGAAACACCATATATTTT
cdr3_aa: CASSQERSSGNTIYF

j_call: TRBJ1-2
v_call: TRBV19
d_call: -
clone_size: -
cdr3_nt: TGTGCCAGTACCAAGGGACACGCTATCGGGGTTGGCTACACCTTC
cdr3_aa: CASTKGHAIGVGYTF

j_call: TRBJ2-7
v_call: TRBV18
d_call: -
clone_size: -
cdr3_nt: TGTGCCAGCTCGGTGAGGGGAGGAGACGAGCAGTACTTC
cdr3_aa: CASSVRGGDEQYF

j_call: TRBJ1-1
v_call: TRBV5-1
d_call: -
clone_size: -
cdr3_nt: TGCGCCAGCAGCTTGGCGACAGGGAACACTGAAGCTTTCTTT
cdr3_aa: CASSLATGNTEAFF

j_call: TRBJ2-1
v_call: TRBV11-2
d_call: -
clone_size: -
cdr3_nt: TGTGCCAGCAGCCACCCTTACCCCCGCGCCTCGCGGTTCTTC
cdr3_aa: CASSHPYPRASRFF

j_call: TRBJ1-4
v_call: TRBV5-1
d_call: -
clone_size: -
cdr3_nt: TGCGCCAGCAGCTTGCGGGGTGGGAATGAAAAACTGTTTTTT
cdr3_aa: CASSLRGGNEKLFF

j_call: TRBJ1-2
v_call: TRBV29-1
d_call: TRBD1
clone_size: -
cdr3_nt: TGCAGCGTTGAGTGGAGGGGGCGCGAGGGCTACACCTTC
cdr3_aa: CSVEWRGREGYTF

j_call: TRBJ1-2
v_call: TRBV7-2
d_call: -
clone_size: -
cdr3_nt: TGTGCCAGCAGCTTAGCCGCCCAGGGGAGCCATGGCTACACCTTC
cdr3_aa: CASSLAAQGSHGYTF

j_call: TRBJ1-1
v_call: TRBV24-1
d_call: -
clone_size: -
cdr3_nt: TGTGCCACCCGAGGGAGGCAGGACACTGAAGCTTTCTTT
cdr3_aa: CATRGRQDTEAFF

j_call: TRBJ2-7
v_call: TRBV25-1
d_call: TRBD1
clone_size: -
cdr3_nt: TGTGCCAGCAGTGTGACAGGGGGCGGCTACGAGCAGTACTTC
cdr3_aa: CASSVTGGGYEQYF

j_call: TRBJ2-2
v_call: TRBV28
d_call: -
clone_size: -
cdr3_nt: TGTGCCAGCAGTTTTGGGGCCACCGGGGAGCTGTTTTTT
cdr3_aa: CASSFGATGELFF

j_call: TRBJ2-4
v_call: TRBV14
d_call: -
clone_size: -
cdr3_nt: TGTGCCAGCAGAGCAGGGGGGCGAAACATTCAGTACTTC
cdr3_aa: CASRAGGRNIQYF

j_call: TRBJ1-2
v_call: TRBV18
d_call: -
clone_size: -
cdr3_nt: TGTGCCAGCTCACCGGCAGGGTGGTATGGCTACACCTTC
cdr3_aa: CASSPAGWYGYTF

j_call: TRBJ2-3
v_call: TRBV12-3/TRBV12-4
d_call: -
clone_size: -
cdr3_nt: TGTGCCAGCAGTTTTTCCAGTGCAGATACGCAGTATTTT
cdr3_aa: CASSFSSADTQYF

j_call: TRBJ1-2
v_call: TRBV5-1
d_call: TRBD1
clone_size: -
cdr3_nt: TGCGCCAGCAGAGAATCCGGGACAGCGTACTATGGCTACACCTTC
cdr3_aa: CASRESGTAYYGYTF

j_call: TRBJ2-4
v_call: TRBV19
d_call: -
clone_size: -
cdr3_nt: TGTGCCAGTAGTATTGGGGAGGAGGTTCAGTACTTC
cdr3_aa: CASSIGEEVQYF

j_call: TRBJ1-2
v_call: TRBV7-8
d_call: -
clone_size: -
cdr3_nt: TGTGCCAGCAGCTTAGCGTTGAGGGATGTAAGTGGCTACACCTTC
cdr3_aa: CASSLALRDVSGYTF

j_call: TRBJ1-4
v_call: TRBV4-2
d_call: TRBD1
clone_size: once
cdr3_nt: TGTGCCAGCAGCCGAGAACCGAAGGACAGGGACGAAAAACTGTTTTTT
cdr3_aa: CASSREPKDRDEKLFF

j_call: TRBJ1-2
v_call: TRBV9
d_call: -
clone_size: -
cdr3_nt: TGTGCCAGCAGCGTAGGAGTCGGAGGCTATGGCTACACCTTC
cdr3_aa: CASSVGVGGYGYTF

j_call: TRBJ2-2
v_call: TRBV3-1/TRBV3-2
d_call: TRBD2
clone_size: -
cdr3_nt: TGTGCCAGCAGCCCCCACCGGGGGGGGATCGGGGAGCTGTTTTTT
cdr3_aa: CASSPHRGGIGELFF

j_call: TRBJ1-1
v_call: TRBV11-3
d_call: -
clone_size: -
cdr3_nt: TGTGCCAGCAGCTCCTTGACTTTCTGGGCTGAAGCTTTCTTT
cdr3_aa: CASSSLTFWAEAFF

j_call: TRBJ1-1
v_call: TRBV27
d_call: TRBD1
clone_size: -
cdr3_nt: TGTGCCAGCAGTTTGTACAGGGGGCCTGAAGCTTTCTTT
cdr3_aa: CASSLYRGPEAFF

j_call: TRBJ2-3
v_call: TRBV3-1/TRBV3-2
d_call: TRBD2
clone_size: -
cdr3_nt: TGTGCCAGCAGCCAAGCGGGGGGGCCGTATACGCAGTATTTT
cdr3_aa: CASSQAGGPYTQYF

j_call: TRBJ2-2
v_call: TRBV6-4
d_call: -
clone_size: once
cdr3_nt: TGTGCCAGCAGTGTCCGACATAACACCGGGGAGCTGTTTTTT
cdr3_aa: CASSVRHNTGELFF

j_call: TRBJ1-3
v_call: TRBV5-6
d_call: -
clone_size: -
cdr3_nt: TGTGCCAGCAGCTTGTACAGCAGCTTCTCTGGAAACACCATATATTTT
cdr3_aa: CASSLYSSFSGNTIYF

j_call: TRBJ2-3
v_call: TRBV20-1
d_call: -
clone_size: -
cdr3_nt: TGCAGTGCCGAGCGGGATACGCAGTATTTT
cdr3_aa: CSAERDTQYF

j_call: TRBJ1-5
v_call: TRBV10-3
d_call: -
clone_size: -
cdr3_nt: TGTGCCACTGGCCGGGGAGGCAATCAGCCCCAGCATTTT
cdr3_aa: CATGRGGNQPQHF

j_call: TRBJ1-1
v_call: TRBV12-3/TRBV12-4
d_call: -
clone_size: once
cdr3_nt: TGTGCCAGCAGTTTCAGGGGCCCTGAAGCTTTCTTT
cdr3_aa: CASSFRGPEAFF

j_call: TRBJ1-5
v_call: TRBV9
d_call: -
clone_size: -
cdr3_nt: TGTGCCAGCAGCGGGGGGGACGGGGGATACGAACCCCAGCATTTT
cdr3_aa: CASSGGDGGYEPQHF